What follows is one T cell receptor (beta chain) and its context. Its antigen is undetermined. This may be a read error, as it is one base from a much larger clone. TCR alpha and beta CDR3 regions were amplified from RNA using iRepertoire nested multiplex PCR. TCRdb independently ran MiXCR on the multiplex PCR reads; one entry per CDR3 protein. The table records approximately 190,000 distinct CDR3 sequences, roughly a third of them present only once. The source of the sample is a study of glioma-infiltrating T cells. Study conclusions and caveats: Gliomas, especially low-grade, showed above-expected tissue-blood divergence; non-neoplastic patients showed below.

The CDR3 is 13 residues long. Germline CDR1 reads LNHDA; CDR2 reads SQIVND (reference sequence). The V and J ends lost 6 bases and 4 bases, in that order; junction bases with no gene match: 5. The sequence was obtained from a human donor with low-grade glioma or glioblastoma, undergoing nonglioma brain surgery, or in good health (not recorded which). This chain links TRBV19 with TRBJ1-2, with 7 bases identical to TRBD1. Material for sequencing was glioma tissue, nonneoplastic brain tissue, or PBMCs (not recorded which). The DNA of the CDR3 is TGTGCCAGTAGCCGGGACAGCCTCTATGGCTACACCTTC. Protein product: CASSRDSLYGYTF.